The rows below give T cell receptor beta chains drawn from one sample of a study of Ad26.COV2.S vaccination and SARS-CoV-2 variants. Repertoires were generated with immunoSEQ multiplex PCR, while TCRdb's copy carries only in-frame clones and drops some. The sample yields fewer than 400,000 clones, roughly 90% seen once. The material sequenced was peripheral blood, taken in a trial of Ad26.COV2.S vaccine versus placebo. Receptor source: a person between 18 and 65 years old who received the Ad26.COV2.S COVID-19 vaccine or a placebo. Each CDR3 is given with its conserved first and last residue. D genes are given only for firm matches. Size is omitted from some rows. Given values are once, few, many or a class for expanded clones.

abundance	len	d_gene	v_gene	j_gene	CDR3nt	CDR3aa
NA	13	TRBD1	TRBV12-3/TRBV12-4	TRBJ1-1	TGTGCCAGCAGTTGGACAGGGGGGGCTGAAGCTTTCTTT	CASSWTGGAEAFF
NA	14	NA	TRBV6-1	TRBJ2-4	TGTGCCAGCAGTCCTAACACACCGGGGGTCATTCAGTACTTC	CASSPNTPGVIQYF
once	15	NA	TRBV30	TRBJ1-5	TGTGCCTGGAGTCCACCAGGGTGGTTACGGCAGCCCCAGCATTTT	CAWSPPGWLRQPQHF
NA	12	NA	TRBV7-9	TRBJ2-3	TGTGCCAGCACCCTAGGGGCAGATACGCAGTATTTT	CASTLGADTQYF
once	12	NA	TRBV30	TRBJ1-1	TGTGCCTTGTGCAGGAGCAACACTGAAGCTTTCTTT	CALCRSNTEAFF
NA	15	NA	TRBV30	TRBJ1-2	TGTGCCTGGAGTGTAAGGACCCCTATTAACTATGGCTACACCTTC	CAWSVRTPINYGYTF
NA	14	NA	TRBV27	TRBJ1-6	TGTGCCAGCAGTACCGGGACCTTAAATTCACCCCTCCACTTT	CASSTGTLNSPLHF
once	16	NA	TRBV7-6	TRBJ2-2	TGTGCCAGCAGCTTAAGTCCCCGATCATACACCGGGGAGCTGTTTTTT	CASSLSPRSYTGELFF
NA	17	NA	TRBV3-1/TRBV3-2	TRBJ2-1	TGTGCCAGCAGCCAAGATTGGGGGGACAGAGCCTACAATGAGCAGTTCTTC	CASSQDWGDRAYNEQFF
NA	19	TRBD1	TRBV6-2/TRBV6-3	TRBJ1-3	TGTGCCAGCAGTCAACGGACAGGGGGACTTCTTTACTCTGGAAACACCATATATTTT	CASSQRTGGLLYSGNTIYF
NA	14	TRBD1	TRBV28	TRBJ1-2	TGTGCCAGCAGCCACAGGGGTGCCGACCTGGGCTACACCTTC	CASSHRGADLGYTF
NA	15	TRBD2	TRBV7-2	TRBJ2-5	TGTGCCAGCAGCTTTCAACTAGCGGAGTGGGAGACCCAGTACTTC	CASSFQLAEWETQYF
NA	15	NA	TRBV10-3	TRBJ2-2	TGTGCCATCACTGATCAGGGGATGAACACCGGGGAGCTGTTTTTT	CAITDQGMNTGELFF
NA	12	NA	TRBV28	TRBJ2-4	TGTGCCAGCAGTCCCGGATTGTCTTTTCAGTACTTC	CASSPGLSFQYF
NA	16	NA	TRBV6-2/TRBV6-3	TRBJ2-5	TGTGCCAGCAGTTCTCCGGGACCAGGGCTGGGGGAGACCCAGTACTTC	CASSSPGPGLGETQYF
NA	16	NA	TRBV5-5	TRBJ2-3	TGTGCCAGCAGCTTACCCCCTAGATCGGGCGGAGATACGCAGTATTTT	CASSLPPRSGGDTQYF
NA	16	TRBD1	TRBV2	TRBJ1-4	TGTGCCAGCAGCACCAGGACAGGGGGTTCTAATGAAAAACTGTTTTTT	CASSTRTGGSNEKLFF
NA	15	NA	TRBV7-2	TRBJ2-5	TGTGCCAGCAGCTTGGACTCGGGGCCTAGGGGGACCCAGTACTTC	CASSLDSGPRGTQYF
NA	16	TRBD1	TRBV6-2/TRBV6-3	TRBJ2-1	TGTGCCAGCAGTTTCAAGACAGGGGGCGATGGGCAAGAGCAGTTCTTC	CASSFKTGGDGQEQFF
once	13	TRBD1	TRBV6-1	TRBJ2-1	TGTGCCAGCAGTGAATGGGGACAGGGAAGGTCGTTCTTC	CASSEWGQGRSFF
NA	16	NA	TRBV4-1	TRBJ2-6	TGCGCCAGCAGCCAAGACCGGGAAACTGGGGCCAACGTCCTGACTTTC	CASSQDRETGANVLTF
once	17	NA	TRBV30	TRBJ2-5	TGTGCCTGGAGTGTAGTTCTCTTCAGTGCAGGACAAGAGACCCAGTACTTC	CAWSVVLFSAGQETQYF
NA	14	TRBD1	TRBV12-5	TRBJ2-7	TGTGCTAGTGGTACCCCGGGACAGGCAGGCGAGCAGTACTTC	CASGTPGQAGEQYF
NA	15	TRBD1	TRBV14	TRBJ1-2	TGTGCCAGCAGCCACGAGGGACAGGGCTACTATGGCTACACCTTC	CASSHEGQGYYGYTF
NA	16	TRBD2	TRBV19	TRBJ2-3	TGTGCCAGTAGCCCCCTAGCGGGGGGGTCGACAGATACGCAGTATTTT	CASSPLAGGSTDTQYF
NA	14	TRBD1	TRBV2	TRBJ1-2	TGTGCCAGCAGGACGACAGGGGGCAGCTATGGCTACACCTTC	CASRTTGGSYGYTF
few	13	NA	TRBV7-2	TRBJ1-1	TGTGCCAGCAGCTTCTTATCGGACACTGAAGCTTTCTTT	CASSFLSDTEAFF